This T cell receptor (beta chain) appears in the sequencing data of a study of T cell responses to AZD1222 COVID-19 vaccine. TCRdb's table, derived via immunoSEQ multiplex PCR, lists solely in-frame clones and lacks some. The sample lists tens of thousands of clones; 88% were seen once. With respect to this clone: Its specificity is unknown.

General study results and limits: Donors, mostly white British, included more females; clonal diversity was possibly underestimated. The number of AZD1222 recipients seropositive at baseline was only five or six. A reported finding is that nearly half of spike-specific TCRs target unmutated variant regions. Repertoire samples came only from after the peak T cell response.

The material was peripheral blood, obtained 28 days after the second AZD1222 dose. The TCR originated in an adult who received the AZD1222 COVID-19 vaccine.

This CDR3 reads CASSHKGLAGSYNEQFF. The CDR3 nucleotides are TGTGCCAGTAGTCACAAGGGACTAGCGGGCTCTTACAATGAGCAGTTCTTC. This sequence joins TRBV19 and TRBJ2-1; 12 nucleotides match TRBD2. This CDR3 region has 17 residues. Germline V gives CDR1 LNHDA, CDR2 SQIVND (reference sequence). Unmatched junction bases numbered 9, after V lost 5 bases and J lost 4 bases.